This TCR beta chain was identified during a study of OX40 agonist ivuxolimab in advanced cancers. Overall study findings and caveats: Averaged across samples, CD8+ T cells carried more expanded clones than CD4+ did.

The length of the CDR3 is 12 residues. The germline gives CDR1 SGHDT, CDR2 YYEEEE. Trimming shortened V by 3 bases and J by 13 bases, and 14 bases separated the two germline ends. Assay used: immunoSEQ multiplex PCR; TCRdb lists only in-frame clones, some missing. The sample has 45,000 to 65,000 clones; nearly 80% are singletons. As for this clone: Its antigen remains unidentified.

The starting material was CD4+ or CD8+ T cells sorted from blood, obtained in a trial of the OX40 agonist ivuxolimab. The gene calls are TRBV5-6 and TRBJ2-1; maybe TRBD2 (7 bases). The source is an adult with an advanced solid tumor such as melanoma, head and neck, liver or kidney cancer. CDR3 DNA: TGTGCCAGCAGCTGGGGAGGGGGGCACCAGTTCTTC. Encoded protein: CASSWGGGHQFF.